These 27 T cell receptor beta chains share one sample of origin, sequenced in a study of blood T cell repertoires in COVID-19. Produced via immunoSEQ multiplex PCR; TCRdb's table is partial and in-frame only. The sample lists roughly 390,000 clones, around 84% seen once, with roughly 3.7% in the top ten. The sample consisted of peripheral blood. The receptors come from a woman between 18 and 29 years old with acute or convalescent COVID-19.

As for this clone: Sequence at one end of the junction differs from germline and may be a read error. This rearrangement joins TRBV5-8 to TRBJ2-7, with TRBD2 identical over 12 bases. Germline CDR1 is SGHTS and CDR2 is YDEGEE. This CDR3 comprises 12 residues. CDR3 coding DNA: TGTGCCAGCAGCTTAGGACTAGCGGGAAGAAACTTC. Amino acids: CASSLGLAGRNF.

The chain recombines TRBV5-1 with TRBJ1-2; D gene uncertain. This CDR3 region has 15 residues. Trimming cost V 0 bases and J 0 bases, with 9 bases left between them. Germline V gives CDR1 SGHRS, CDR2 YFSETQ. In nucleotides, the CDR3 is TGCGCCAGCAGCTTGGCAGGTCAGCCTAACTATGGCTACACCTTC. This codes for CASSLAGQPNYGYTF.

The DNA for the CDR3 is TGTGCCAGCAGTCGAGGACAGAAACAAGAGACCCAGTACTTC. This sequence encodes CASSRGQKQETQYF. The V and J genes are TRBV28 and TRBJ2-5; maybe TRBD1 (6 bases). Germline lookup yields CDR1 MDHEN and CDR2 SYDVKM. Between the trimmed V and J ends, which lost 5 bases and 2 bases, there was a span of 12 bases. CDR3 length: 14 residues. The entire variable domain, with the rest obtained from reference TRBV28 and TRBJ2-5, is as follows: DVKVTQSSRYLVKRTGEKVFLECVQDMDHENMFWYRQDPGLGLRLIYFSYDVKMKEKGDIPEGYSVSREKKERFSLILESASTNQTSMYLCASSRGQKQETQYFGPGTRLLVL.

This sequence joins TRBV30 and TRBJ1-5; a possible D gene is TRBD1 (5 bases). V lost 6 bases, J lost 2 bases, and 17 bases lay in between. Looked up from germline, CDR1 is GTSNPN and CDR2 is SVGIG (reference sequence). The CDR3 runs to 15 residues. The CDR3 loop reads CACRLGALGNQPQHF. In DNA, the CDR3 is TGTGCCTGCCGCCTAGGGGCATTGGGCAATCAGCCCCAGCATTTT.

This clone was detected once. V and J are TRBV6-5 and TRBJ2-5, with 8 bases aligning to TRBD2. This CDR3 region has 13 residues. With V trimmed by 7 bases and J by 4 bases, 5 bases remained unmatched. Per the germline V gene, CDR1 is MNHEY and CDR2 is SVGAGI. The CDR3 DNA is TGTGCCAGCACTACAAGCGGGGGAGAGACCCAGTACTTC. This translates into CASTTSGGETQYF.

CDR3 DNA: TGTGCCAGCAGCCGAACAGGGAGGGATACTGAAGCTTTCTTT. It specifies CASSRTGRDTEAFF. The chain employs TRBV7-3 and TRBJ1-1; TRBD1 is a possible D gene (6 bases). This CDR3 has 14 amino acids. V was clipped by 5 bases and J by 5 bases, with 15 bases between them. From germline, CDR1 is SGHTA and CDR2 FQGTGA.

With respect to this clone: This sample also contains other DNA sequences that code for the same CDR3. The CDR3 DNA follows: TGTGCCAGCAGTCCGGGACAGGGAAATCAGCCCCAGCATTTT. Its translation is CASSPGQGNQPQHF. The chain carries TRBV27 and TRBJ1-5; 9 bases are shared with TRBD1. The V gene's germline CDR1 is MNHEY and CDR2 SMNVEV (reference sequence). The CDR3 extends over 14 amino acids. V gave up 5 bases and J gave up 4 bases; unmatched junction bases: 3.

The genes are TRBV5-4 and TRBJ2-5; TRBD1 matches at 8 bases. Germline V gives CDR1 SGHNT, CDR2 YYREEE (reference sequence). J was trimmed by 2 bases and V by 2 bases; bases with no gene match: 2. The CDR3 spans 14 residues. The DNA of the CDR3 is TGTGCCAGCAGCTTCCGGGACAGGCAAGAGACCCAGTACTTC. Residues: CASSFRDRQETQYF.

The chain carries TRBV28 and TRBJ1-1; no firm D call. V shed 10 bases and J shed 2 bases, with 11 bases lying between them. The CDR3 extends over 12 amino acids. Germline loops: CDR1 MDHEN, CDR2 SYDVKM. CDR3 loop: CAIEGGNTEAFF. DNA of the CDR3: TGTGCCATAGAGGGCGGAAACACTGAAGCTTTCTTT.

This clone has a single count. The CDR3 loop is CATRKEGSDTQYF. DNA of the CDR3: TGTGCCACCCGGAAGGAGGGTTCAGATACGCAGTATTTT. J is TRBJ2-3 and V is TRBV6-5; D may be TRBD2 (6 bases). V was cut by 10 bases and J by 4 bases, with 15 bases left in between. The CDR3 is 13 residues long. Germline V gene data show CDR1 as MNHEY and CDR2 as SVGAGI.

The rearrangement links TRBV11-3 to TRBJ2-5; 7 positions agree with TRBD1. The CDR3 is 14 residues long. The germline CDR1 and CDR2 sequences are SGHNT and YENEEA. With V trimmed by 4 bases and J by 1 base, 3 bases remained unmatched. As DNA, the CDR3 is TGTGCCAGCAGCTCCGGGACAGCCCAAGAGACCCAGTACTTC. It specifies CASSSGTAQETQYF.

V gene TRBV9 combines with J gene TRBJ1-1; the D gene is possibly TRBD1 (5 bases). The CDR3 contains 15 residues. Germline-derived CDR1 and CDR2 are SGDLS and YYNGEE. Trimming shortened V by 3 bases and J by 1 base, and 13 bases separated the two germline ends. The CDR3 spells CASSAMGRGNTEAFF. CDR3 bases: TGTGCCAGCAGCGCGATGGGGAGGGGGAACACTGAAGCTTTCTTT.

Here the CDR3 DNA reads TGTGCCAGCAGCCAGGGTGGGGGCAATCAGCCCCAGCATTTT. It codes for CASSQGGGNQPQHF. The rearrangement joins TRBV6-5 to TRBJ1-5; tentatively, D is TRBD1 (5 bases). The CDR3 contains 14 residues. CDR1 MNHEY and CDR2 SVGAGI come from the germline V gene. Trimming cost V 6 bases and J 2 bases, with 11 bases left between them.

A note on this clone: Its ends do not fully match the called genes, so a read error is possible. The rearrangement links TRBV7-3 to TRBJ2-1; a possible D gene is TRBD1 (5 bases). The CDR3 consists of 12 residues. Germline values: CDR1 SGHTA, CDR2 FQGTGA. CDR3 loop: CASSLLGQGPVF. CDR3 nucleotides: TGTGCCAGCAGCTTATTGGGTCAGGGCCCGGTCTTC.

This chain joins TRBV19 and TRBJ1-2; D is perhaps TRBD1 (6 bases). Deletions cut 5 bases from V and 2 bases from J, with 12 bases between. Germline V gene lookup returns CDR1 LNHDA and CDR2 SQIVND (reference sequence). This CDR3 comprises 14 residues. As DNA, the CDR3 is TGTGCCAGTAGTCCCCGGACAGACAACTATGGCTACACCTTC. Its translation: CASSPRTDNYGYTF.

The V call is TRBV11-1, the J call TRBJ2-5; possible D gene TRBD2, 5 bases. Germline V gene lookup returns CDR1 SGHAT and CDR2 FQDESV (reference sequence). Trimming removed 3 bases at V and 5 bases at J, with 10 bases between. CDR3 length: 13 amino acids. This CDR3 is CASSFISGETQYF. DNA for the CDR3: TGTGCCAGCAGCTTTATTTCGGGGGAGACCCAGTACTTC.

V usage is TRBV5-6 and J usage is TRBJ1-5; possible D gene TRBD1, 5 bases. V gave up 4 bases and J gave up 11 bases, with 16 bases separating them. CDR1 is SGHDT, CDR2 YYEEEE, per germline. The CDR3 has 13 amino acids. The CDR3 DNA is TGTGCCAGCAGCCAGGGTCCCGTCACGTCCCAGCATTTT. It encodes CASSQGPVTSQHF.

The V gene is TRBV6-5, the J gene TRBJ1-1; D gene ambiguous. Trimming left V 0 bases short and J 9 bases short, with 20 bases between. The CDR3 extends over 16 amino acids. The germline V gene has CDR1 MNHEY and CDR2 SVGAGI. The CDR3, as DNA: TGTGCCAGCAGTTACTCGATGGGCCGGCCGGTTCCCAAAGCTTTCTTT. It is translated as CASSYSMGRPVPKAFF.

The chain recombines TRBV9 with TRBJ1-3; D is uncertain. Germline V CDR1 and CDR2: SGDLS, YYNGEE. Trimming stripped 0 bases from V and 3 bases from J, with 4 bases between. The CDR3 loop spans 13 amino acids. The CDR3 here is CASSVDIGNTIYF. CDR3 DNA: TGTGCCAGCAGCGTAGATATTGGAAACACCATATATTTT.

The rearrangement links TRBV24-1 to TRBJ1-5, with D uncertain. Trimming took 6 bases from V and 0 from J, leaving 11 bases between them. The CDR3 covers 15 residues. Germline V lookup: CDR1 KGHDR, CDR2 SFDVKD. The CDR3 region is CATSSGHDSNQPQHF. The CDR3 region has the DNA TGTGCCACCAGTTCAGGTCATGATAGCAATCAGCCCCAGCATTTT.

The V call is TRBV3-1 (or the pseudogene TRBV3-2), the J call TRBJ1-2, with 10 nucleotides matching TRBD1. With 9 bases clipped from V and 2 bases from J, the junction kept 3 bases outside the gene matches. The V gene's germline CDR1 is LGHDT and CDR2 YNNKEL (reference sequence). The CDR3 extends over 13 amino acids. The CDR3 loop reads CASGQGGNYGYTF. The CDR3 DNA is TGTGCCAGTGGACAGGGGGGAAACTATGGCTACACCTTC.

This clone has a single count. The J gene is TRBJ1-1, the V gene TRBV4-1, with D maybe TRBD1 (5 bases). The CDR3 totals 15 residues. V was shortened by 1 base and J by 4 bases, with 13 bases between the two germline ends. CDR1 and CDR2 from the germline V gene are MGHRA and YSYEKL. In DNA, the CDR3 is TGCGCCAGCAGCCAAGTGAGTCAGGGACTCACTGAAGCTTTCTTT. As protein: CASSQVSQGLTEAFF.

In this sample, this clone turned up once. The chain couples TRBV19 to TRBJ1-6, with D possibly matching TRBD1 (5 bases). The CDR3 sequence is 13 residues long. Germline-derived CDR1 and CDR2 are LNHDA and SQIVND (reference sequence). Trimming shortened V by 4 bases and J by 8 bases, and 9 bases separated the two germline ends. Here the CDR3 reads CASSTQGDSPLHF. The CDR3 DNA reads as TGTGCCAGTAGTACCCAGGGTGATTCACCCCTCCACTTT. Complete variable domain (other parts from reference TRBV19 and TRBJ1-6): DGGITQSPKYLFRKEGQNVTLSCEQNLNHDAMYWYRQDPGQGLRLIYYSQIVNDFQKGDIAEGYSVSREKKESFPLTVTSAQKNPTAFYLCASSTQGDSPLHFGNGTRLTVT.

The chain links TRBV7-8 to TRBJ1-3, with D tentatively TRBD1 (6 bases). V was trimmed by 5 bases and J by 0 bases, leaving 17 bases between them. This CDR3 contains 17 residues. Germline V gene data show CDR1 as SGHVS and CDR2 as FQNEAQ. CDR3 residues: CASSLWVWGPSGNTIYF. The DNA of the CDR3 is TGTGCCAGCAGCCTTTGGGTATGGGGGCCCTCTGGAAACACCATATATTTT.

This clone was counted once. V and J are TRBV5-1 and TRBJ2-1, with D perhaps matching TRBD2 (6 bases). The germline V and J ends were trimmed by 7 bases and 5 bases, with 16 bases remaining between them. Germline V lookup: CDR1 SGHRS, CDR2 YFSETQ. This CDR3 has 14 residues. The CDR3 coding sequence is TGCGCCAGCTGTCTCGGGACTCTTAACAATGAGCAGTTCTTC. This sequence encodes CASCLGTLNNEQFF.

V gene TRBV7-8 combines with J gene TRBJ1-5, with D maybe TRBD1 (5 bases). CDR3 length: 17 residues. Germline CDR1 is SGHVS and CDR2 is FQNEAQ. Trimming took 0 bases from V and 0 from J, leaving 12 bases between them. Here the CDR3 DNA reads TGTGCCAGCAGCTTAGCACCGGGGGACCCTAGCAATCAGCCCCAGCATTTT. Translating it yields CASSLAPGDPSNQPQHF.

The chain links TRBV7-2 to TRBJ2-1; TRBD2 matches 11 bases. The CDR3 has 15 residues. The germline V gene has CDR1 SGHTA and CDR2 FQGNSA. J lost 3 bases, V lost 3 bases, and 1 base had no gene match. In nucleotides, the CDR3 is TGTGCCAGCAGCTTGACTAGCGGGGTCTACAATGAGCAGTTCTTC. Translated: CASSLTSGVYNEQFF.